This T cell receptor beta chain was profiled in a study of blood T cell repertoires in COVID-19 (dated by TCRdb to 2018 to 2021). With respect to the entire study: Samples covering the acute and convalescent phases of COVID-19 were provided by collaborators in the United States, Italy and Spain. The samples were drawn from the first 160 participants of the ongoing ImmuneRACE study and from over 950 subjects provided by 6 global collaborators. Nearly every sample came with metadata listing a de-identified subject ID, COVID-19 status, age in years and sex. The repertoires were released in a freely available public database intended as a resource for research on the immune response to SARS-CoV-2. The material from the prospective study consisted of cDNA or gDNA derived from T cells, B-cell-depleted T cells, or PBMCs. HLA class I and class II types, where available, came from metadata supplied by the sample provider rather than from assay-based typing. Deeply sampled blood TCRbeta repertoires from subjects exposed to, actively infected with, or recovered from COVID-19 were included in the dataset.

The research as a whole found: How much clinical and demographic metadata was included differed by source and by participant, and the metadata was provided uncurated.

Collaborating institutions collected whole blood in K2EDTA tubes following their own protocols. For TCRbeta analysis, collaborators shipped samples in one of three forms: frozen whole blood, isolated PBMCs, or DNA extracted from either of those sample types. The germline V gene provides CDR1 SNHLY and CDR2 FYNNEI. The CDR3 sequence holds 16 residues, the cysteine and phenylalanine included. Here the CDR3 DNA is all that survives: 48 bases in frame from base 1. V and J lose 3 bases and 8 bases, and a span of 22 bases separates them. TCRbeta CDR3 regions were amplified from genomic DNA using the immunoSEQ Assay, a bias-controlled multiplex PCR. The study's own analysis went as follows. Nucleated cell counts per sample were estimated from amplification of reference gene primers within the assay. To quantify the absolute abundance of each unique TCRbeta CDR3 rearrangement, sequence reads were collapsed and filtered. For each sample, productive Simpson clonality was calculated as the square root of Simpson's diversity index across productive rearrangements. TCRdb retrieved this table from immuneACCESS and kept in-frame rearrangements only. Not all clones are present; in checked studies, unresolved V genes account for under half, and no reason is known for the remainder. V, J and clone size reflect that table, while D and trimming were determined from the DNA. Recorded for this sample are some 300,000 clones; around 81% of them occurred a single time. The top ten constitute about 4% of the sample.

This clone came up a few times. Its antigen is currently not known. No much larger clone is present one base from it, and per-base qualities are unavailable. Sequenced: peripheral blood. Recombination connected TRBV2 to TRBJ1-2, with the D gene call left open. The sequence was collected from a woman aged 45-59 years with active or convalescent COVID-19. The bases read TGTGCCAGCAGTGAGGAGGGCCCAATCACTCACGGCGGCTACACCTTC. The encoded protein is CASSEEGPITHGGYTF.